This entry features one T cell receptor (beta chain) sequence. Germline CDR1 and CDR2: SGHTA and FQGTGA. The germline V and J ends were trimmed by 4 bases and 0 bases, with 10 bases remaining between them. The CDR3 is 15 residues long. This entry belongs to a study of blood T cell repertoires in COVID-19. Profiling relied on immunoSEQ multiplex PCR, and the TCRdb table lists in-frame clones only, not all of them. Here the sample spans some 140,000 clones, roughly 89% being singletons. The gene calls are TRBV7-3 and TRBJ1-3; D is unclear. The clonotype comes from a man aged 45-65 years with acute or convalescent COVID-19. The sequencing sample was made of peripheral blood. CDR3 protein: CASSSLPGSGNTIYF. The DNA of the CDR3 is TGTGCCAGCAGCTCTCTGCCAGGCTCTGGAAACACCATATATTTT. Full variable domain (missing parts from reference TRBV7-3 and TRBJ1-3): GAGVSQTPSNKVTEKGKYVELRCDPISGHTALYWYRQSLGQGPEFLIYFQGTGAADDSGLPNDRFFAVRPEGSVSTLKIQRTERGDSAVYLCASSSLPGSGNTIYFGEGSWLTVV.